This T cell receptor (beta chain) was sequenced in a study of identical twins. From the 5' RACE reads, TCRdb called clonotypes with MiXCR, one entry per CDR3 protein. Of around 530,000 distinct CDR3 sequences listed, about 16% are singletons. The table lists this clonotype with a few counts. These same records also appear under a second study, on yellow fever vaccine responses in identical twins.

This TCR was sampled from a woman aged 18-29 years in good health. Sequenced input: CD4+ T cells sorted from blood.

CDR3: CSASQQGTISNQPQHF. In DNA, the CDR3 is TGCAGTGCTAGCCAACAGGGAACGATAAGCAATCAGCCCCAGCATTTT. V gene TRBV20-1 combines with J gene TRBJ1-5; TRBD1 might be the D (6 bases). Trimming took 3 bases from V and 1 from J, leaving 16 bases between them. There are 16 residues in the CDR3. CDR1 is DFQATT, CDR2 SNEGSKA, per germline (reference sequence).